The 19 T cell receptor beta chains given below trace back to one sample, sequenced in a study of T-cell memory formation after mild COVID-19. One entry per CDR3 protein results from TCRdb running MiXCR on the 5' RACE reads. The data hold under 300,000 distinct CDR3 sequences, with around 17% observed a single time. The sequencing input was PBMCs or a T cell subset sorted from them (not recorded which). These TCRs come from a man aged 18 to 30 who had mild COVID-19 (a few samples of this study predate the infection). Cell type and time point are not known.

This clonotype was observed a handful of times. This sequence joins TRBV4-3 and TRBJ2-3, with 9 bases matching TRBD1. With 0 bases clipped from V and 0 bases from J, the junction kept 4 bases outside the gene matches. CDR3 length equals 17 residues. Germline CDR1 is LGHNA and CDR2 is YSLEER. The CDR3 DNA is TGCGCCAGCAGCCAAGATGGAGGGACAGGGAGCACAGATACGCAGTATTTT. Translation gives CASSQDGGTGSTDTQYF.

This clonotype was detected a few times. The chain uses TRBV4-3 and TRBJ1-4; no clear D. CDR1 LGHNA and CDR2 YSLEER come from the germline V gene. CDR3 length: 13 residues. V gave up 0 bases and J gave up 7 bases, with 6 bases separating them. CDR3 sequence reads: CASSQDSPEKLFF. CDR3 coding DNA: TGCGCCAGCAGCCAAGATAGTCCTGAAAAACTGTTTTTT.

The chain links TRBV9 to TRBJ1-3; D is uncertain. CDR1 is SGDLS and CDR2 is YYNGEE in the germline V gene. This CDR3 comprises 14 residues. Trimming shortened V by 4 bases and J by 3 bases, and 11 bases separated the two germline ends. The DNA of the CDR3 is TGTGCCAGCAGCAAGTACTCAAGTGGAAACACCATATATTTT. It is translated as CASSKYSSGNTIYF. Variable domain in full (rest from reference TRBV9 and TRBJ1-3): DSGVTQTPKHLITATGQRVTLRCSPRSGDLSVYWYQQSLDQGLQFLIQYYNGEERAKGNILERFSAQQFPDLHSELNLSSLELGDSALYFCASSKYSSGNTIYFGEGSWLTVV.

This clonotype turned up a few times. The chain joins TRBV18 to TRBJ1-3, with no clear D. This CDR3 spans 15 amino acids. The germline CDR1 and CDR2 sequences are KGHSH and LQKENI. Trimming removed 1 base from V and 0 bases from J, with 7 bases in between. The DNA of the CDR3 is TGTGCCAGCTCACCACAGGGAGACTCTGGAAACACCATATATTTT. Its protein is CASSPQGDSGNTIYF.

This clonotype was seen a handful of times. The gene calls are TRBV27 and TRBJ2-7, with D unresolved. Trimming left V 4 bases short and J 0 bases short, with 7 bases between. CDR3 size: 13 residues. Germline assignment: CDR1 MNHEY and CDR2 SMNVEV (reference sequence). The DNA of the CDR3 is TGTGCCAGCAGTTCGAGTCCCTCCTACGAGCAGTACGTC. This sequence encodes CASSSSPSYEQYV.

This clonotype was seen only a few times. The gene calls are TRBV6-5 and TRBJ2-5; D is unresolved. This CDR3 is built from 15 residues. Germline V CDR1 and CDR2: MNHEY, SVGAGI. The germline V and J ends were trimmed by 3 bases and 1 base, with 12 bases remaining between them. The CDR3 region is CASSYYRYTQETQYF. Here the CDR3 DNA reads TGTGCCAGCAGTTATTACAGATACACCCAAGAGACCCAGTACTTC.

The rearrangement joins TRBV7-9 to TRBJ1-4; the match to TRBD1 covers 7 bases. The J segment lost 4 bases and the V segment lost 3 bases, leaving 2 bases of the junction unmatched. The length of the CDR3 is 14 residues. Germline CDR1 reads SEHNR; CDR2 reads FQNEAQ (reference sequence). The CDR3 DNA reads as TGTGCCAGCAGCTTGGGACAGATTAATGAAAAACTGTTTTTT. Amino acid sequence: CASSLGQINEKLFF.

The rearrangement uses TRBV14 and TRBJ1-2, with 8 bases matching TRBD1. CDR1 SGHDN and CDR2 FVKESK come from the germline V gene. J gave up 6 bases and V 4 bases, and 4 bases lay outside the gene matches. The CDR3 sequence is 13 residues long. The CDR3 loop reads CASSPRTGNGYTF. Here the CDR3 DNA reads TGTGCCAGCAGCCCTCGGACAGGGAATGGCTACACCTTC.

The chain recombines TRBV7-2 with TRBJ2-1, with D perhaps assigned TRBD1 or TRBD2 (5 bases each). With 1 base removed from V and 0 bases from J, the gap between germline ends came to 7 bases. The CDR3 totals 15 residues. CDR1 is SGHTA and CDR2 is FQGNSA in the germline V gene. CDR3 residues: CASSLGDDSYNEQFF. In DNA, the CDR3 is TGTGCCAGCAGCTTAGGGGACGACTCCTACAATGAGCAGTTCTTC. The full variable domain, rest sourced from reference TRBV7-2 and TRBJ2-1, is GAGVSQSPSNKVTEKGKDVELRCDPISGHTALYWYRQSLGQGLEFLIYFQGNSAPDKSGLPSDRFSAERTGGSVSTLTIQRTQQEDSAVYLCASSLGDDSYNEQFFGPGTRLTVL.

The chain combines TRBV4-2 with TRBJ2-6, with a weak D call TRBD1 (5 bases). V lost 1 base and J 4 bases, leaving 11 bases between the germline ends. Germline-derived CDR1 and CDR2 are LGHNA and YNFKEQ. The CDR3 sequence is 16 residues long. The CDR3 sequence is CASSQGGVPGANVLTF. The CDR3 DNA reads as TGTGCCAGCAGCCAAGGGGGCGTCCCCGGGGCCAACGTCCTGACTTTC.

The chain couples TRBV2 to TRBJ2-1, with TRBD2 identical over 8 bases. V shed 7 bases, J shed 6 bases, and the junction held 8 bases outside the gene matches. Germline V gene sequence: CDR1 SNHLY, CDR2 FYNNEI. The CDR3 has 14 residues. CDR3 sequence: CASNARGDLNEQFF. The CDR3 DNA reads TGTGCCAGCAATGCGCGGGGGGACCTCAATGAGCAGTTCTTC.

The chain links TRBV10-3 to TRBJ2-2; TRBD2 aligns across 7 bases. Germline V gives CDR1 ENHRY, CDR2 SYGVKD. The CDR3 extends over 15 amino acids. V was pared by 10 bases and J by 2 bases, with 10 bases of the junction left unmatched. In DNA, the CDR3 is TGTGCCACCGTTGCCGGGACTACAAACACCGGGGAGCTGTTTTTT. The encoded protein is CATVAGTTNTGELFF.

The chain uses TRBV6-5 and TRBJ2-1; 12 nucleotides agree with TRBD2. V was pared by 4 bases and J by 8 bases, with 6 bases of the junction left unmatched. Germline assignment: CDR1 MNHEY and CDR2 SVGAGI. The CDR3 totals 15 residues. The CDR3 DNA sequence: TGTGCCAGCAGTTCTAGACTAGCGGGGGTCGATGAGCAGTTCTTC. It encodes CASSSRLAGVDEQFF.

The rearrangement joins TRBV18 to TRBJ2-5; D is unresolved. Germline values: CDR1 KGHSH, CDR2 LQKENI. Trimming took 2 bases from V and 0 from J, leaving 10 bases between them. The CDR3 loop spans 15 amino acids. The CDR3 nucleotides read TGTGCCAGCTCACCAAGGGTGTCAGACCAAGAGACCCAGTACTTC. Its protein product is CASSPRVSDQETQYF.

The chain uses TRBV6-2 or TRBV6-3 and TRBJ2-1; 7 bases line up with TRBD1. The CDR3 runs to 16 residues. Unmatched junction bases numbered 14, after V lost 7 bases and J lost 5 bases. The germline CDR1 and CDR2 sequences are MNHEY and SVGEGT. The CDR3, as DNA: TGTGCCAGCACGGTCAAAAAGGGGGCCACGGACAATGAGCAGTTCTTC. Its translation: CASTVKKGATDNEQFF.

The table lists this clonotype with many counts. The V call is TRBV4-1, the J call TRBJ1-2, with 8 bases lining up with TRBD1. Per the germline V gene, CDR1 is MGHRA and CDR2 is YSYEKL. The CDR3 covers 18 residues. The trim removed 6 bases at V and 4 bases at J, leaving 19 bases unmatched. DNA of the CDR3: TGCGCCAGCAGGGCAGGAGTCTGGGACAGGTTCTCGAGCTATGGCTACACCTTC. It codes for CASRAGVWDRFSSYGYTF.

The table lists this clonotype with a few counts. V is TRBV5-1 and J is TRBJ2-3, with D uncertain. In germline, CDR1 is SGHRS, CDR2 YFSETQ. V was shortened by 0 bases and J by 5 bases, with 4 bases between the two germline ends. This CDR3 comprises 12 residues. The CDR3 nucleotides read TGCGCCAGCAGCTTGGGGGAAGATACGCAGTATTTT. Protein sequence: CASSLGEDTQYF.

This clonotype was found a few times. The chain employs TRBV3-1 and TRBJ2-5; unclear D gene. Germline V CDR1 and CDR2: LGHDT, YNNKEL (reference sequence). This CDR3 contains 12 residues. Trimming took off 2 bases at V and 6 bases at J, with 7 bases between the two ends. Here the CDR3 DNA reads TGTGCCAGCAGCCAACATCAAAAGACCCAGTACTTC. This gives the protein CASSQHQKTQYF.

This sequence joins TRBV6-2 or TRBV6-3 and TRBJ2-5; D remains ambiguous. V lost 1 base, J lost 5 bases, and 8 bases lay in between. CDR1 is MNHEY, CDR2 SVGEGT, per germline. The CDR3 length is 13 residues. The CDR3: CASSYWARETQYF. In DNA, the CDR3 is TGTGCCAGCAGTTACTGGGCGAGGGAGACCCAGTACTTC.